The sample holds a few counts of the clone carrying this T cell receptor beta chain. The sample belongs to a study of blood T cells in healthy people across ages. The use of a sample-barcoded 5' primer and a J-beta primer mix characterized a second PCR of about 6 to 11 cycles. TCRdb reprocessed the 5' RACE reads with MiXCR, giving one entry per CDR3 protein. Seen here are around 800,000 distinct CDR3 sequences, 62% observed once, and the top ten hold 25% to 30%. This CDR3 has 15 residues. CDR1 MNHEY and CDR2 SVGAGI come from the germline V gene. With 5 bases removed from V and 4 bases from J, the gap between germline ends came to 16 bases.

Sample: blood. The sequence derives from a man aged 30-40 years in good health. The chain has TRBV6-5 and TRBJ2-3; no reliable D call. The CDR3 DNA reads TGTGCCAGCAGTACATTTAGGAATGGGGCAGATACGCAGTATTTT. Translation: CASSTFRNGADTQYF.